This T cell receptor beta chain stems from a study of blood T cell repertoires in COVID-19. The overall study: Both acute and convalescent COVID-19 samples were obtained from the United States, Italy and Spain. From T cells, B-cell-depleted T cells, or PBMCs came the material, which was cDNA or gDNA.

CDR3 size: 15 residues. Deletions cut 2 bases from V and 2 bases from J, with 12 bases between. Germline V gene data show CDR1 as MGHDK and CDR2 as SYGVNS. Produced via immunoSEQ multiplex PCR; TCRdb's table is partial and in-frame only. The table records roughly 200,000 clones, approximately 85% of them present only once. The chain couples TRBV25-1 to TRBJ2-5, with D uncertain. Sequences were obtained from peripheral blood. This TCR was sampled from a woman over 75 with acute or convalescent COVID-19. The CDR3 DNA follows: TGTGCCAGCAGTGAAGCCCGTGGCAGTCAAGAGACCCAGTACTTC. This encodes CASSEARGSQETQYF.